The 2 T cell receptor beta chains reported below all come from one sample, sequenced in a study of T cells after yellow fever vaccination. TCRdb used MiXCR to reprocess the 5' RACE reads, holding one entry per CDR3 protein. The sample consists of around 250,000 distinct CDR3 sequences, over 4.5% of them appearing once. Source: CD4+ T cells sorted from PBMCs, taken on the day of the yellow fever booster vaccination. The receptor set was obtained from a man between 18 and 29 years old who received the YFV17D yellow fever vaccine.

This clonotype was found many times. Here the CDR3 DNA reads TGTGCCAGCAGCTGGCGGGGACAAGAGACCCAGTACTTC. Amino acid sequence: CASSWRGQETQYF. The chain combines TRBV7-2 with TRBJ2-5, with a possible D match to TRBD2 (6 bases). Germline CDR1 is SGHTA and CDR2 is FQGNSA. V gave up 4 bases and J gave up 2 bases, with 8 bases separating them. The CDR3 runs to 13 residues.

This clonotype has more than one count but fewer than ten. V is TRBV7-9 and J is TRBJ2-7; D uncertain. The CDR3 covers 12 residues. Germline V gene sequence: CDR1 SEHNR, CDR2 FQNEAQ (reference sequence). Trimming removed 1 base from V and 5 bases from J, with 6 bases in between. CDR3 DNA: TGTGCCAGCAGCTTAGTCGTGGACGAGCAGTACTTC. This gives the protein CASSLVVDEQYF. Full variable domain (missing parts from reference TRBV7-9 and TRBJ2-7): DTGVSQNPRHKITKRGQNVTFRCDPISEHNRLYWYRQTLGQGPEFLTYFQNEAQLEKSRLLSDRFSAERPKGSFSTLEIQRTEQGDSAMYLCASSLVVDEQYFGPGTRLTVT.